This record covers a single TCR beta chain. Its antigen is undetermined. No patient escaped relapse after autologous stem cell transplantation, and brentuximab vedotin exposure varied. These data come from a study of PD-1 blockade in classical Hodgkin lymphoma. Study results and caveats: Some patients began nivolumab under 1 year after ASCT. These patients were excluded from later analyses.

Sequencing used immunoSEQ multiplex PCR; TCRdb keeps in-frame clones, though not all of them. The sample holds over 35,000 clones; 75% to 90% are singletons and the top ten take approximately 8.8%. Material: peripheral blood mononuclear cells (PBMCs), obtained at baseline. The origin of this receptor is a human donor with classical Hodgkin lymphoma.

CDR3 nucleotides: TGTGCTAGTGGTTTGGGTCGACAGGGCGAAGAGACCCAGTACTTC. This sequence encodes CASGLGRQGEETQYF. V is TRBV12-5 and J is TRBJ2-5, with 7 bases that match TRBD1. Germline V gene lookup returns CDR1 LGHNT and CDR2 FRNRAP. J lost 3 bases, V lost 1 base, and 5 bases had no gene match. The CDR3 loop spans 15 amino acids.